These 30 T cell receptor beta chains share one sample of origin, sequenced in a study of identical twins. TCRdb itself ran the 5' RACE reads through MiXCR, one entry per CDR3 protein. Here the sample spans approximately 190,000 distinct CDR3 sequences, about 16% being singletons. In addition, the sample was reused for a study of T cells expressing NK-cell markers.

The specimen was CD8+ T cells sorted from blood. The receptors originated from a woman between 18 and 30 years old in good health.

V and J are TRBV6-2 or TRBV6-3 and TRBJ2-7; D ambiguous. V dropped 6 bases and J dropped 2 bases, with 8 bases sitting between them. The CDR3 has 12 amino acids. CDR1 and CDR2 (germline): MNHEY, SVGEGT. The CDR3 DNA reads TGTGCCAGCAGCAGACAAGCCTACGAGCAGTACTTC. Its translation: CASSRQAYEQYF.

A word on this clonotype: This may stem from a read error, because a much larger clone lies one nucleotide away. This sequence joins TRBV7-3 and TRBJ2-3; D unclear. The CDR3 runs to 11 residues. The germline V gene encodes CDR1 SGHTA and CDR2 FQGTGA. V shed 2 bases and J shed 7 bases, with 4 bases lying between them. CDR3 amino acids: CASSLGNTQYF. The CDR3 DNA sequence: TGTGCCAGCAGCTTAGGAAATACGCAGTATTTT.

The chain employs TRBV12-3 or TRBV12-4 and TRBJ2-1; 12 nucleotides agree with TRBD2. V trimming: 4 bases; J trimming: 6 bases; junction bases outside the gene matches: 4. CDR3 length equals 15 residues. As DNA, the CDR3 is TGTGCCAGCAGTTCGACTAGCGGGGGTTTCAATGAGCAGTTCTTC. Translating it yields CASSSTSGGFNEQFF.

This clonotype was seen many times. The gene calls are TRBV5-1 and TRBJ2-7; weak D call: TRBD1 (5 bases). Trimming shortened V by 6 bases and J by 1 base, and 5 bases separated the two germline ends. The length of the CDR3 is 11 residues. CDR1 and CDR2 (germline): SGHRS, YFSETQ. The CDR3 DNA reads TGCGCCAGCAAGGGGTCCTACGAGCAGTACTTC. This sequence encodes CASKGSYEQYF.

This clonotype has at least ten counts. The CDR3 nucleotides read TGCGCCAGCAGCCGACGAAACCGACTTGCAGTCGAGCAGTTCTTC. This encodes CASSRRNRLAVEQFF. V and J are TRBV4-3 and TRBJ2-1; the D is unclear. With 4 bases removed from V and 10 bases from J, the gap between germline ends came to 20 bases. CDR1 LGHNA and CDR2 YSLEER come from the germline V gene. The CDR3 covers 15 residues.

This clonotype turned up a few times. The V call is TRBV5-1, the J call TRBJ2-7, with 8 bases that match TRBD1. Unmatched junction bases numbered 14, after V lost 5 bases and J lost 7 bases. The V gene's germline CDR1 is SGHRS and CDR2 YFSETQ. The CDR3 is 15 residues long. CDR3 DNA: TGCGCCAGCAGTCCTACCCCGGGACAGGCACTTGAGCAGTACTTC. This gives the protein CASSPTPGQALEQYF.

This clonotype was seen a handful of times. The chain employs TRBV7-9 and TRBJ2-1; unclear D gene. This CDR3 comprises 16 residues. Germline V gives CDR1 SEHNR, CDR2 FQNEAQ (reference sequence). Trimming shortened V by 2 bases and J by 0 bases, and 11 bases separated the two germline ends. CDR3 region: CASSLSDSRSYNEQFF. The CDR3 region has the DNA TGTGCCAGCAGCTTATCAGACTCTCGCTCCTACAATGAGCAGTTCTTC.

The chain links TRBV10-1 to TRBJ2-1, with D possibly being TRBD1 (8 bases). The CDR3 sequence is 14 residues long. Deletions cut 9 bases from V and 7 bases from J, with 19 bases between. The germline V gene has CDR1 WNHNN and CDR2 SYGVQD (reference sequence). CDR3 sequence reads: CARGQGGKINEQFF. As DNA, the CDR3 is TGCGCCAGAGGACAGGGAGGGAAGATTAATGAGCAGTTCTTC.

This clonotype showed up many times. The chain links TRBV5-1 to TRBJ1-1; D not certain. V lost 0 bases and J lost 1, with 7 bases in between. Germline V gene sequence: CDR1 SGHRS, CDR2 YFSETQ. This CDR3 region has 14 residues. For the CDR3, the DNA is TGCGCCAGCAGCTTGGTAGCACAGAACACTGAAGCTTTCTTT. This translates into CASSLVAQNTEAFF.

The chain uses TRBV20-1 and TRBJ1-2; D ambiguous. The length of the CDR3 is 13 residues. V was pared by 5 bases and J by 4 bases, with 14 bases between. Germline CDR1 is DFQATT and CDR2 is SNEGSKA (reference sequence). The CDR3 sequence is CSAPTGDSYGYTF. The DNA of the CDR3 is TGCAGTGCTCCTACCGGGGATTCCTATGGCTACACCTTC.

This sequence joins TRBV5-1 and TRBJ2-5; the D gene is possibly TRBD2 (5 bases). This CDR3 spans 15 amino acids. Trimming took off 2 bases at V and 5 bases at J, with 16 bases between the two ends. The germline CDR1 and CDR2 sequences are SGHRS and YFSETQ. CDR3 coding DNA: TGCGCCAGCAGCTTTCGTCGCGGGCCTCAGGAGACCCAGTACTTC. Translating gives CASSFRRGPQETQYF. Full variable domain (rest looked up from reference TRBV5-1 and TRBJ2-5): KAGVTQTPRYLIKTRGQQVTLSCSPISGHRSVSWYQQTPGQGLQFLFEYFSETQRNKGNFPGRFSGRQFSNSRSEMNVSTLELGDSALYLCASSFRRGPQETQYFGPGTRLLVL.

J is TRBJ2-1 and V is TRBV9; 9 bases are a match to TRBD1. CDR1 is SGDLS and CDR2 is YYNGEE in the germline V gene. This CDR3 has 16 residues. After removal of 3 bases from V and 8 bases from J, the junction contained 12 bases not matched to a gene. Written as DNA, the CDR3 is TGTGCCAGCAGCGGAGGGACAGGGCCAGGTTCCGATGAGCAGTTCTTC. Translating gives CASSGGTGPGSDEQFF.

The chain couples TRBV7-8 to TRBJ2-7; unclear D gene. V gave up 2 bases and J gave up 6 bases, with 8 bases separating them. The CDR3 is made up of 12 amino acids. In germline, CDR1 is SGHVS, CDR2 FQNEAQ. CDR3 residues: CASSLRAREQYF. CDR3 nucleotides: TGTGCCAGCAGCTTACGAGCCCGCGAGCAGTACTTC.

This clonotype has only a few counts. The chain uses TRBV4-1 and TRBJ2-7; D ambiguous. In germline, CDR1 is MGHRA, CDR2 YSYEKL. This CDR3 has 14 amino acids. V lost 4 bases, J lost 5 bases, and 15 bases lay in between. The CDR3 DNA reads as TGCGCCAGCAGCCGCGCGCTATGGCCCAACGAGCAGTACTTC. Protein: CASSRALWPNEQYF.

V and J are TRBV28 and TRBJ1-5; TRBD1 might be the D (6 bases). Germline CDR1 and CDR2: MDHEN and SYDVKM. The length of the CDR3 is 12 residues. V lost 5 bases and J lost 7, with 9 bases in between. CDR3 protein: CASSPDRQPQHF. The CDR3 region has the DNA TGTGCCAGCAGTCCCGACAGGCAGCCCCAGCATTTT.

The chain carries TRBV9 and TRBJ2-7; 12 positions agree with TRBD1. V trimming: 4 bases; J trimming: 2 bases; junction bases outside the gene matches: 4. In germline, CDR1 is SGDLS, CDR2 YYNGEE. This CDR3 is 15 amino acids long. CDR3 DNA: TGTGCCAGCAGCCCAGGGACAGGGGGCCCCTACGAGCAGTACTTC. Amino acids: CASSPGTGGPYEQYF.

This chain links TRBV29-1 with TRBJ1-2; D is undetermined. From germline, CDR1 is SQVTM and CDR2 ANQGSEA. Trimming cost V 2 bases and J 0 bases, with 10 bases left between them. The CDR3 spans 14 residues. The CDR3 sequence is CSVELQGPNYGYTF. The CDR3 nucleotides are TGCAGCGTTGAATTACAAGGTCCTAACTATGGCTACACCTTC.

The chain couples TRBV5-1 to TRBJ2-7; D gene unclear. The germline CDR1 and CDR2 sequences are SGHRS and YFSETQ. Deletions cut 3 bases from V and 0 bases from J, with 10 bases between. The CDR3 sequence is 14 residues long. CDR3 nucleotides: TGCGCCAGCAGCTCGCACACCAGCTCCTACGAGCAGTACTTC. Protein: CASSSHTSSYEQYF.

The CDR3 DNA reads TGTGCCAGCCCCGGGCAAAGCGGGGAGCTGTTTTTT. Translating it yields CASPGQSGELFF. The chain is built from TRBV2 and TRBJ2-2; unclear D gene. This CDR3 spans 12 amino acids. The germline CDR1 and CDR2 sequences are SNHLY and FYNNEI. V dropped 8 bases and J dropped 7 bases, with 11 bases sitting between them.

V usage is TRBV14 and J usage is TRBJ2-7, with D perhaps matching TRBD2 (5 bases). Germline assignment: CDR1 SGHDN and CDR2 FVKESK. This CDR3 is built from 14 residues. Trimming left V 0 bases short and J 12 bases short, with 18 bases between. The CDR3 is CASSQDYSGTLAYF. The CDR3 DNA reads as TGTGCCAGCAGCCAAGATTACAGCGGTACGCTTGCGTACTTC.

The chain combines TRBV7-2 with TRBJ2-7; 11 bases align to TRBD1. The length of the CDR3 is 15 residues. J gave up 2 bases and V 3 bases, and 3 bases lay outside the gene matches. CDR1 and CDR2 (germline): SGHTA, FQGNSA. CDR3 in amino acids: CASSFGTGGTYEQYF. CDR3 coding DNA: TGTGCCAGCAGCTTCGGGACAGGGGGAACCTACGAGCAGTACTTC.

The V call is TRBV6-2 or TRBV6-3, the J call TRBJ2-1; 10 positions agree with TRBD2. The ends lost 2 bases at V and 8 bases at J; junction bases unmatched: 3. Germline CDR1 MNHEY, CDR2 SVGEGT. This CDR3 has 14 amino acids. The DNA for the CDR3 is TGTGCCAGCAGTTACGCTAGCGGGGGCGATGAGCAGTTCTTC. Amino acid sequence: CASSYASGGDEQFF.

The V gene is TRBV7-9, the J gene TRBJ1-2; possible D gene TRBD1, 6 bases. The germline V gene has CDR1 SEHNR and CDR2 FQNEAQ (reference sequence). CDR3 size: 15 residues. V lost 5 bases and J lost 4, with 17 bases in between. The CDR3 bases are TGTGCCAGCAGCGGACCTCGGGGGGCGGGCTATGGCTACACCTTC. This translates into CASSGPRGAGYGYTF.

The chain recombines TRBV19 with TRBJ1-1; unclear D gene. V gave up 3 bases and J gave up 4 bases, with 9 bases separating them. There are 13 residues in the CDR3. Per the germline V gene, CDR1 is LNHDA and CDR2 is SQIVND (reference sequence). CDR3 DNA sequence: TGTGCCAGTAGTATGGCCCCCATCACTGAAGCTTTCTTT. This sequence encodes CASSMAPITEAFF.

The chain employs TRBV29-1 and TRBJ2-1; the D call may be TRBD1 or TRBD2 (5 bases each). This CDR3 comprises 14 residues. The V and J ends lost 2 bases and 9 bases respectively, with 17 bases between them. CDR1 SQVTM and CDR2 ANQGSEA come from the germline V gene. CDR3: CSVERPGKGSEQFF. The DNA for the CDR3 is TGCAGCGTTGAAAGGCCAGGGAAGGGGAGTGAGCAGTTCTTC.

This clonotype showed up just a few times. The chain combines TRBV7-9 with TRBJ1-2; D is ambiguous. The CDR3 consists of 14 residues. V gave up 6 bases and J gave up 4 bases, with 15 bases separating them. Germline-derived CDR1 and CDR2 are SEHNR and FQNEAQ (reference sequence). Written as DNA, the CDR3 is TGTGCCAGCAGTAAACCGGGAGGCAGCTATGGCTACACCTTC. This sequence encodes CASSKPGGSYGYTF. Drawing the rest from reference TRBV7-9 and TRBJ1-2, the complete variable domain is DTGVSQNPRHKITKRGQNVTFRCDPISEHNRLYWYRQTLGQGPEFLTYFQNEAQLEKSRLLSDRFSAERPKGSFSTLEIQRTEQGDSAMYLCASSKPGGSYGYTFGSGTRLTVV.

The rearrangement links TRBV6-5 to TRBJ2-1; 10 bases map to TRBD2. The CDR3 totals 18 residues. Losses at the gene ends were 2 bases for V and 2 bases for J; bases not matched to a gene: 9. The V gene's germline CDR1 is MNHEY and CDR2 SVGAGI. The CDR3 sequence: CASSYTPGLAKPYNEQFF. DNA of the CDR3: TGTGCCAGCAGTTACACGCCGGGACTAGCGAAACCCTACAATGAGCAGTTCTTC.

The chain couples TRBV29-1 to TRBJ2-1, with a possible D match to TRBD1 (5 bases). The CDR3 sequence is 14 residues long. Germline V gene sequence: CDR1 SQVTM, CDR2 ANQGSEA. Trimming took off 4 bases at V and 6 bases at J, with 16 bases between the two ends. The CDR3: CSVGGGFSPNEQFF. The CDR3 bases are TGCAGCGTTGGGGGCGGTTTTTCCCCCAATGAGCAGTTCTTC.

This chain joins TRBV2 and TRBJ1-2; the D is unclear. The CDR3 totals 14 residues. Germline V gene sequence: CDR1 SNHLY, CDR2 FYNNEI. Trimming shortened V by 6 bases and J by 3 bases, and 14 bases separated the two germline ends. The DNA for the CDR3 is TGTGCCAGCAGAGGTCTGTCGGATTACTATGGCTACACCTTC. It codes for CASRGLSDYYGYTF.

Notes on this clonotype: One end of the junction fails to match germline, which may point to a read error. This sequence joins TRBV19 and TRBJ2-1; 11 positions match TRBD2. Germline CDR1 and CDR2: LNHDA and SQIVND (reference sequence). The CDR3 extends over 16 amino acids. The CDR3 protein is CASSIRALAGGDKASF. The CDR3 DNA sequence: TGTGCCAGTAGTATAAGGGCTCTAGCGGGGGGTGATAAGGCTTCGTTC.